The following is a T cell receptor beta chain sequence with its context. In this sample, this clonotype turned up many times. Its antigen target is currently unknown. No clone much larger than this one lies a single base away; base qualities are absent. These data originate in a study of T-cell memory formation after mild COVID-19 (dated by TCRdb to about 2021). Concerning the study at large: Most TCR sequence clusters were specific to one of the two donors. In two donors, T-cell clones that expanded and contracted after mild COVID-19 were followed by sequencing TCRalpha and TCRbeta repertoires longitudinally. The cohort was made up of two young adult volunteers, one female and one male, who were previously healthy. Study-wide findings and limitations: SARS-CoV-2 specificity of the second-wave clones peaking on day 37 was not confirmed. The study covered only a couple of mild cases, and larger cohorts including severe cases with pre-infection samples were considered necessary. From day 15 to 85, contracting clones showed balanced CD4/CD8 phenotypes, whereas a second wave of clones that expanded from day 15 to 37 leaned towards CD4+. Contracting CD4+ clones were found mainly in CM and EM memory subsets, while CD8+ clones were enriched in EMRA. Some responding clones were detected in pre-infection memory, which suggested that pre-existing cross-reactive memory T cells had joined the SARS-CoV-2 response.

PBMCs were isolated by Ficoll-Paque density gradient centrifugation. Sequenced using an Illumina NovaSeq 6000. cDNA libraries for TCRalpha and TCRbeta were prepared by 5'RACE using constant-segment primers, with sample barcodes and unique molecular identifiers added. RNA was extracted from every sample with Trizol reagent. The libraries were amplified in two PCR steps, and the second step added a second sample barcode and Illumina TruSeq adapters. Libraries were sequenced on an Illumina NovaSeq with 2 x 150 bp paired-end reads. For the original study's pipeline: Demultiplexing of reads and collapsing into UMI-guided consensus sequences were performed with migec v1.2.7. Using mixcr v2.1.11, UMI consensuses were aligned to TRA and TRB V and J templates and then assembled into clonotypes. A clonotype was counted as expanded or contracted only when both edgeR and NoisET called the clonotype significant, with the noise models trained on biological replicates. For edgeR calls, the cutoffs were a false discovery rate-adjusted p below 0.01 and a log2 fold-change threshold of 1. As an exploratory analysis of dynamics, max-normalized trajectories of the 1000 most abundant clonotypes were examined with PCA combined with hierarchical clustering. Separately sequenced CD4+ and CD8+ repertoires were used to assign a CD4 or CD8 phenotype to each responding clone. The raw public reads went through TCRdb reprocessing: fastp at Q25, MiXCR clone calling, in-frame beta chains kept. Merged by CDR3 protein, the rows form single entries marked with the most common genes and DNA. TCRdb's processing, not the study's, gives the V and J calls here. The sample table shows 350,000 to 550,000 distinct CDR3 sequences, and roughly 17% are seen once. Roughly 21% of the sample rests with the top ten.

The CDR3, cysteine through phenylalanine, is 16 amino acids long. The only DNA kept is the CDR3, 48 bases in frame from the first base. CDR1 and CDR2 are read off the germline V gene (reference sequence) as GTSNPN and SVGIG. The junction shows trimming of 2 bases on V and 4 bases on J, plus 15 bases between the germline ends. This TCR was sampled from a man in his late teens or twenties who had mild COVID-19 (a few samples of this study predate the infection). The sample titles of this study are shuffled in the database, so cell type and time point are left out; the donor was told from shared clones. The V gene is TRBV30 and the J gene is TRBJ2-6; matching of 5 bases hints at TRBD2 as the D gene. The material sequenced was PBMCs or a T cell subset sorted from them (not recorded which). The CDR3 reads CAWSPGAGLGANVLTF. The DNA reads as follows: TGTGCCTGGAGTCCGGGCGCGGGCCTGGGGGCCAACGTCCTGACTTTC.